Presented here are 9 T cell receptor beta chains from one specimen sequenced in a study of T cell responses to AZD1222 COVID-19 vaccine. This table comes from immunoSEQ multiplex PCR, and its TCRdb copy is limited to in-frame clones, with some not included. The sample gives 110,000 or so clones, 85% to 90% of which show up once; about 16% is in the top ten. Sample: peripheral blood, taken 28 days after the second AZD1222 dose. The source is an adult who received the AZD1222 COVID-19 vaccine.

The chain carries TRBV6-5 and TRBJ2-3; 8 bases align to TRBD2. The ends lost 6 bases at V and 1 base at J; junction bases unmatched: 6. Germline values: CDR1 MNHEY, CDR2 SVGAGI. CDR3 length: 15 residues. The CDR3 DNA sequence: TGTGCCAGCAGCCGCGGGGGGCGGGGCACAGATACGCAGTATTTT. This gives the protein CASSRGGRGTDTQYF.

V and J are TRBV10-3 and TRBJ2-2; possibly TRBD1 for D (6 bases). From germline, CDR1 is ENHRY and CDR2 SYGVKD. V lost 6 bases to trimming and J lost 4 bases, with 9 bases between them. The CDR3 spans 13 residues. CDR3 nucleotides: TGTGCCATCAGCGCAGGGGTCACCGGGGAGCTGTTTTTT. Its protein is CAISAGVTGELFF.

V and J are TRBV6-5 and TRBJ1-2, with D possibly being TRBD1 (5 bases). This CDR3 spans 15 amino acids. Trimming shortened V by 0 bases and J by 3 bases, and 11 bases separated the two germline ends. The germline gives CDR1 MNHEY, CDR2 SVGAGI. The CDR3 loop is CASSYSQAHHYGYTF. For the CDR3, the DNA is TGTGCCAGCAGTTACTCACAGGCCCACCACTATGGCTACACCTTC.

V usage is TRBV18 and J usage is TRBJ1-2; a possible D gene is TRBD1 (5 bases). The CDR3 covers 17 residues. V was shortened by 1 base and J by 0 bases, with 15 bases between the two germline ends. In germline, CDR1 is KGHSH, CDR2 LQKENI. The CDR3 sequence is CASSPLLRADTNYGYTF. For the CDR3, the DNA is TGTGCCAGCTCACCACTTCTCAGGGCGGATACTAACTATGGCTACACCTTC.

The J gene is TRBJ2-7, the V gene TRBV2, with 7 bases matching TRBD1. Looked up from germline, CDR1 is SNHLY and CDR2 is FYNNEI. V shed 6 bases, J shed 0 bases, and the junction held 8 bases outside the gene matches. CDR3 size: 15 residues. The CDR3: CASRGTDLSSYEQYF. In DNA, the CDR3 is TGTGCCAGCAGAGGGACAGACCTCAGCTCCTACGAGCAGTACTTC. Full variable domain (remainder filled in from reference TRBV2 and TRBJ2-7): EPEVTQTPSHQVTQMGQEVILRCVPISNHLYFYWYRQILGQKVEFLVSFYNNEISEKSEIFDDQFSVERPDGSNFTLKIRSTKLEDSAMYFCASRGTDLSSYEQYFGPGTRLTVT.

This chain links TRBV28 with TRBJ2-3; 15 nucleotides align to TRBD2. Germline V gene sequence: CDR1 MDHEN, CDR2 SYDVKM. The V segment lost 3 bases and the J segment 1 base; nucleotides outside the gene matches: 5. The CDR3 covers 18 residues. The CDR3 spells CASSFGTSGRIGTDTQYF. CDR3 sequence (DNA): TGTGCCAGCAGTTTTGGGACTAGCGGGAGGATTGGCACAGATACGCAGTATTTT.

V and J are TRBV6-6 and TRBJ2-3; 16 bases fit TRBD2. V was clipped by 5 bases and J by 2 bases; unmatched bases: 10. The CDR3 covers 19 residues. The V gene's germline CDR1 is MNHNY and CDR2 SVGAGI (reference sequence). The CDR3 protein is CASSLGLAGGSPSTDTQYF. As DNA, the CDR3 is TGTGCCAGCAGTCTGGGACTAGCGGGAGGGTCCCCCTCCACAGATACGCAGTATTTT.

In the case of this clone: This CDR3 is also generated by other DNA sequences in the sample. This rearrangement joins TRBV28 to TRBJ1-5; D not certain. The CDR3 runs to 12 residues. V lost 6 bases and J 1 base, leaving 4 bases between the germline ends. CDR1 and CDR2 from the germline V gene are MDHEN and SYDVKM. The CDR3 region is CASSTSNQPQHF. Written as DNA, the CDR3 is TGTGCCAGCAGCACCAGCAATCAGCCCCAGCATTTT.

The table lists this clone with a few counts. This rearrangement joins TRBV29-1 to TRBJ1-2; TRBD1 aligns across 7 bases. Germline V gene lookup returns CDR1 SQVTM and CDR2 ANQGSEA. The CDR3 has 14 residues. V was clipped by 4 bases and J by 3 bases; unmatched bases: 8. DNA of the CDR3: TGCAGCGTTGTGGAGTCCGGGACAGACTATGGCTACACCTTC. Protein sequence: CSVVESGTDYGYTF.